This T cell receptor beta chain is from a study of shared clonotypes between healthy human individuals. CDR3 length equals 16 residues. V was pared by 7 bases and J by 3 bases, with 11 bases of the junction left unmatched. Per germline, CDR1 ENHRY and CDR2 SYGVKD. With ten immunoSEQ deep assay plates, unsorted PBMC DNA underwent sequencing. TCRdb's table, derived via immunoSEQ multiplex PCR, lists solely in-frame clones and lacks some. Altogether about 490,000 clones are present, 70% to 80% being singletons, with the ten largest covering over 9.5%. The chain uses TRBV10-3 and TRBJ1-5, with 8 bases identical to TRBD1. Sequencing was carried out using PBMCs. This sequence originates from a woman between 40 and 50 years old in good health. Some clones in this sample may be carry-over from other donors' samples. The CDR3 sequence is CAIKLVPGQDNQPQHF. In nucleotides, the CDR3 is TGTGCCATCAAACTGGTACCGGGACAGGACAATCAGCCCCAGCATTTT.